These 3 T cell receptor beta chains share one sample of origin, sequenced in a study. In TCRdb, the 5' RACE reads were re-called with MiXCR into one record per CDR3 protein. The sample has about 57,000 distinct CDR3 sequences, about 25% seen once. Cells sorted as Tregs were CD4+, CD25+ and CD127-/low. Specimen: tumor-infiltrating Tregs sorted from the breast tumor. Every receptor here comes from a female donor with breast cancer.

A word on this clonotype: One junction end disagrees with the germline gene, perhaps due to a read error. The chain is built from TRBV9 and TRBJ2-2; the D gene is possibly TRBD2 (6 bases). In germline, CDR1 is SGDLS, CDR2 YYNGEE. The CDR3 is 19 residues long. Here the CDR3 reads CASSVATVTRDVNTGELFF. As DNA, the CDR3 is TGCGCCAGCAGCGTAGCTACTGTGACTAGGGACGTGAACACCGGGGAGCTGTTTTTT.

A word on this clonotype: Being one base from a much bigger clone, this may be a read error. The rearrangement joins TRBV20-1 to TRBJ1-5; the D is unclear. Germline V gives CDR1 DFQATT, CDR2 SNEGSKA (reference sequence). The CDR3 spans 13 residues. Between the trimmed V and J ends, which lost 7 bases and 4 bases, there was a span of 14 bases. The CDR3 spells CSVLREHNQPQHF. The CDR3 DNA reads TGCAGTGTGTTGAGGGAGCATAATCAGCCCCAGCATTTT.

This clonotype was counted between two and nine times. The rearrangement links TRBV4-1 to TRBJ2-2, with TRBD1 matching 10 bases. The germline V gene encodes CDR1 MGHRA and CDR2 YSYEKL. J gave up 7 bases and V 8 bases, and 1 base lay outside the gene matches. There are 12 residues in the CDR3. The CDR3 DNA reads TGCGCCAGCGACAGGGGGCACGGGGAGCTGTTTTTT. Its protein product is CASDRGHGELFF.